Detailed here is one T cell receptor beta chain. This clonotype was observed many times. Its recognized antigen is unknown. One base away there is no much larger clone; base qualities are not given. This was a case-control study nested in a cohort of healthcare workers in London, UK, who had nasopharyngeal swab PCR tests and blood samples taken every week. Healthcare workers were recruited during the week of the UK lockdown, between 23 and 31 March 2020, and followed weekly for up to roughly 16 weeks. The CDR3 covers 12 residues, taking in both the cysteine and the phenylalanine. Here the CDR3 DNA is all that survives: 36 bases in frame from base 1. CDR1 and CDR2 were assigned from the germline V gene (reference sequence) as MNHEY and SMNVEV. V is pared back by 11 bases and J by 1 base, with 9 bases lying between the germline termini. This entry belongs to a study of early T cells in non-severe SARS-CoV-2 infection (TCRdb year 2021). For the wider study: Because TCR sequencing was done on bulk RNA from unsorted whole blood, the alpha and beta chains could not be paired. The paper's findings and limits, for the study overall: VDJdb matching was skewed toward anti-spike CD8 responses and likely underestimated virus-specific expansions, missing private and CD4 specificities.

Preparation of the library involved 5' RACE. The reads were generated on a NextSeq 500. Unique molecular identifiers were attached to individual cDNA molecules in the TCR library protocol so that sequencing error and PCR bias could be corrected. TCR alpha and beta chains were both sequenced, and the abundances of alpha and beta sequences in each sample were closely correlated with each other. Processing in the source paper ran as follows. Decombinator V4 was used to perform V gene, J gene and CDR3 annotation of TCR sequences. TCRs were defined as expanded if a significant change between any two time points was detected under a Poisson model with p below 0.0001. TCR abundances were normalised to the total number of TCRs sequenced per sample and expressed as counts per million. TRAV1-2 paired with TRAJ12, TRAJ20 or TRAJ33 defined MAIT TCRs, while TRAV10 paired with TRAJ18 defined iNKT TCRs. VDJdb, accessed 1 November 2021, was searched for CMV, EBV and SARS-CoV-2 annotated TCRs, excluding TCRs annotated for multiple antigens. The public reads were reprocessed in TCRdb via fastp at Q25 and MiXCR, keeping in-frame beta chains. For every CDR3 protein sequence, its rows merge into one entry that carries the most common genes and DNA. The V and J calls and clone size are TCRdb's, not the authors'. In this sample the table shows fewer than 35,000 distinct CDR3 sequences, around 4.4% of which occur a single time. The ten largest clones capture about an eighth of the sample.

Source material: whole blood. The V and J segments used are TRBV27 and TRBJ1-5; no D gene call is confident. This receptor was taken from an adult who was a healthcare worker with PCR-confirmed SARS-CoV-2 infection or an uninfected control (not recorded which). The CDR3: CAQGHSNQPQHF. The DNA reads TGTGCCCAAGGTCACAGCAATCAGCCCCAGCATTTT.